This TCR beta chain was documented in a study of T cells in Graves' hyperthyroidism and ophthalmopathy (dated by TCRdb to the late 2010s). Some background on the complete study: Peripheral blood was collected at initial diagnosis, before any treatment. To identify TCR V-J signatures that set the groups apart, the researchers used a discovery cohort of about a hundred patients, made up of roughly 45 with Graves' ophthalmopathy and 57 with stable Graves' hyperthyroidism. An independent validation cohort of around 19 hyperthyroidism patients and 15 or so patients who later progressed to ophthalmopathy tested prospective prediction of ophthalmopathy. The roughly 94 discovery patients were randomly split 7:3 into training and test sets. In addition, the study compared T-cell repertoires in thyroid tissue and in blood from several Graves' hyperthyroidism patients. Following sampling, methimazole starting at 30 mg daily was given to hyperthyroidism patients, and high-dose intravenous methylprednisolone was given to ophthalmopathy patients. According to the paper, TCR Vbeta CDR3 sequencing was carried out on 135 peripheral blood samples, which came from 40 to 45 ophthalmopathy, around 75 hyperthyroidism and some 17 progressor patients.

The TCR beta CDR3 regions were amplified from the RNA transcripts. For the first round of RT-PCR on the TCR CDR3, the HTBI primer set was used together with the Qiagen OneStep RT-PCR kit. The libraries were constructed in a second round of multiplex PCR and then size-selected and purified. The libraries were sequenced on an Illumina HiSeq2000 using paired-end 100 bp reads. The paper's processing steps were these. SOAPnuke was used to process the raw data, removing reads that contained adapters or uncalled bases, had a mean Phred below 15, or lacked an exact match to the constant primer or identifier. High-quality paired reads were merged with COPE v1.2.5, and unique nucleotide sequences were defined as clonotypes. MiTCR v1.1 was used to align the clonotypes against IMGT TRBV, TRBD and TRBJ reference segments. Only V-J combinations with frequency above 0.0001, covering about 99% of repertoires, were analysed. A TCS score was defined as the ratio of F50 (clonal expansion) to E x V (chaos), with BLOSUM62-based TCRdist applied between CDR3 peptides within each V-J. Welch's t-statistics and random forest reduced roughly 540 V-J features to 10 to 15, which were used in a naive Bayes classifier (R e1071). TCRdb took the public reads, trimmed them with fastp at Q25, ran MiXCR for clone calling and kept in-frame beta chains. Every CDR3 protein is listed once, alongside the most common genes and DNA of its rows. The authors' filters were not applied to this entry. The sample records 300,000 or so distinct CDR3 sequences, over 15% of which are singletons. The ten largest make up around a third of the sample.

This clonotype has just a few counts. Its antigen remains unidentified. Per-base quality was not reported, and no clone a single base away is much larger than it. The CDR3 sequence holds 17 residues, the cysteine and phenylalanine included. Only the CDR3 region is kept as DNA, spanning 51 bases read in frame from base 1. V is trimmed back by 1 base and J by 5 bases, and the junction contains 7 bases that no gene match accounts for. The germline V gene encodes CDR1 SGHDN and CDR2 FVKESK. The paper as a whole reports these results and caveats: No statistical method was used to fix the sample size in advance, and group allocation was not hidden from the investigators. In cross-validation, a model built on a 13 V-J signature told ophthalmopathy apart from stable hyperthyroidism with less than 90% sensitivity and 81% to 82% specificity, and in testing the same model reached 80%/75%. Most expanded thyroid clonotypes (frequency above 0.001) were also found in blood, which suggests that blood repertoires may mirror thyroid immune responses. In validation, the model predicted progression to ophthalmopathy a median of roughly 6.5 months before onset, with over 55% sensitivity and roughly 72% specificity.

Graves' hyperthyroidism was defined as stable when no progression to ophthalmopathy occurred over 18 months of follow-up. Hyperthyroidism patients were newly diagnosed, with disease duration under 2 months, and aged 18 to 65 years. Any patient with an uncontrolled infection, another autoimmune disease, pregnancy or lactation was excluded. Diagnoses were based on clinical symptoms, serum thyroxine and TRAb, thyroid ultrasound and orbital computed tomography. PBMCs were isolated from 7.5 to 10 ml of fresh peripheral blood by Ficoll-Paque density gradient centrifugation. Total RNA was extracted with Trizol reagent, and quality was checked on an Agilent 2100 Bioanalyzer.

Specimen: blood. The rearranged segments are TRBV14 and TRBJ2-1; 11 nucleotides in the junction match TRBD1. The receptor's source is a young man with Graves' hyperthyroidism. The CDR3 region: CASSQVMGQGGNNEQFF. The DNA sequence is given as TGTGCCAGCAGCCAAGTAATGGGACAGGGGGGAAACAATGAGCAGTTCTTC.